This T cell receptor (beta chain) was captured in a study of CD8 T cells in Susac syndrome. Study-level background: When blood was drawn, patients with Susac syndrome were on intravenous immunoglobulin alone, on corticosteroids, or therapy-naive.

RNA amounts of about 0.5 to 1 ug underwent reverse transcription with random hexamers. An immunoSEQ multiplex PCR generated amplified TCR beta CDR3 products spanning 54 Vbeta and 13 Jbeta. TCRdb reanalysed the immunoSEQ multiplex PCR reads using MiXCR and keeps one entry per CDR3 protein. The sample holds 95,000 to 150,000 distinct CDR3 sequences, about 94% seen once. V lost 2 bases, J lost 4 bases, and 16 bases lay in between. The germline V gene encodes CDR1 KGHSH and CDR2 LQKENI. This CDR3 has 16 amino acids. Concerning this clonotype: Its antigen is unknown.

Points from the study as a whole: Susac-specific public clones numbered sixteen in total CD8+ repertoires (and 5 or 6 in CD8+ TEMRA repertoires).

This TCR was recovered from a human donor with Susac syndrome. The sequencing sample was made of CD8+ T cells from PBMCs. V gene TRBV18 combines with J gene TRBJ2-3, with TRBD2 as a possible D gene (7 bases). CDR3 DNA: TGTGCCAGCTCACCATTATTGCGGGGGCCGTCAGATACGCAGTATTTT. Protein product: CASSPLLRGPSDTQYF.